The rows below give T cell receptor beta chains drawn from one sample of a study of T cells in Graves' hyperthyroidism and ophthalmopathy. Each CDR3 protein gets one entry after TCRdb re-called the multiplex PCR reads with MiXCR. The data contain about 340,000 distinct CDR3 sequences, around 20% of them singletons. The sample was blood. The receptors originated from a woman between 45 and 60 years old with Graves' hyperthyroidism. CDR3s include the opening cysteine and the closing phenylalanine or tryptophan. A D gene is named only where the DNA matches it firmly.

15,TRBV6-2/TRBV6-3,TRBJ1-3,-,CASSSGAYSGNTIYF
14,TRBV30,TRBJ1-6,-,CAWRTGHTGRPLHF
12,TRBV20-1,TRBJ2-5,TRBD1,CSAFRGLETQYF
18,TRBV5-1,TRBJ2-6,TRBD2,CASSATSGGAAGANVLTF
14,TRBV28,TRBJ1-5,TRBD1,CASSLDRVVQPQHF
14,TRBV11-2,TRBJ2-5,-,CASSQTGSQETQYF
24,TRBV12-5,TRBJ1-4,TRBD1,CASGLTRQFFGTGGTPLDVEKLFF
16,TRBV15,TRBJ2-7,-,CATSRSSGTLYYEQYF
11,TRBV27,TRBJ2-3,-,CASSALNTQYF
13,TRBV6-1,TRBJ2-2,-,CAARGEATGELFF
19,TRBV7-9,TRBJ1-3,-,CASSRLEAGRFGTDNTIYF
16,TRBV5-1,TRBJ1-1,-,CASSLAGEAMGTEAFF
16,TRBV19,TRBJ1-1,-,CASSIPSHYMNTEAFF
13,TRBV9,TRBJ2-1,-,CASSVGARDEQFF
13,TRBV7-9,TRBJ2-5,-,CASTPPGQETQYF
16,TRBV7-9,TRBJ2-1,TRBD2,CASSPSAGVLHNEQFF
16,TRBV12-3/TRBV12-4,TRBJ1-2,-,CASSLLARRANYGYTF
11,TRBV7-9,TRBJ1-2,-,CASSDADGYTF
16,TRBV7-9,TRBJ2-7,TRBD1,CASSPLGGPSSYEQYF
16,TRBV2,TRBJ2-2,-,CASSGGGYRATGELFF
16,TRBV28,TRBJ2-3,TRBD2,CASSSAGTSGRYTQYF
13,TRBV11-2,TRBJ1-5,-,CASSLESNQPQHF
12,TRBV29-1,TRBJ2-7,-,CSVSNRVNEQYF
15,TRBV12-3/TRBV12-4,TRBJ2-7,-,CASSPLAEAPYEQYF
12,TRBV28,TRBJ1-2,-,CASSFSQGGYTF
13,TRBV7-9,TRBJ1-2,-,CASSYDSNYGYTF
16,TRBV20-1,TRBJ1-5,-,CSARVPPALSNQPQHF
13,TRBV30,TRBJ1-1,-,CAWSSRRSTEAFF
14,TRBV12-5,TRBJ2-3,-,CASGLDRATDTQYF